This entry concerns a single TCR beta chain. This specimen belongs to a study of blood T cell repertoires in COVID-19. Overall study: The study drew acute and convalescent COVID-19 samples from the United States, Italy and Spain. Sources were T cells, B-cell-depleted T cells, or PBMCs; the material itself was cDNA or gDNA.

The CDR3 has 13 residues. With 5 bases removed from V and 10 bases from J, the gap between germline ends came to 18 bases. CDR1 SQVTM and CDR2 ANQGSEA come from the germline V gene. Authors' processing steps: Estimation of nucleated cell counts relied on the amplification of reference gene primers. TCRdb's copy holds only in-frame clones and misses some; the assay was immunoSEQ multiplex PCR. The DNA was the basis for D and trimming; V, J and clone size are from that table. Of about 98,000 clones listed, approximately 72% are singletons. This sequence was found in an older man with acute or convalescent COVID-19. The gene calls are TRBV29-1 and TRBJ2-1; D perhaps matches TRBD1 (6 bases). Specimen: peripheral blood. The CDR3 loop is CSVQGQGIGEQFF. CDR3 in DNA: TGCAGCGTTCAAGGCCAGGGGATTGGGGAGCAGTTCTTC.